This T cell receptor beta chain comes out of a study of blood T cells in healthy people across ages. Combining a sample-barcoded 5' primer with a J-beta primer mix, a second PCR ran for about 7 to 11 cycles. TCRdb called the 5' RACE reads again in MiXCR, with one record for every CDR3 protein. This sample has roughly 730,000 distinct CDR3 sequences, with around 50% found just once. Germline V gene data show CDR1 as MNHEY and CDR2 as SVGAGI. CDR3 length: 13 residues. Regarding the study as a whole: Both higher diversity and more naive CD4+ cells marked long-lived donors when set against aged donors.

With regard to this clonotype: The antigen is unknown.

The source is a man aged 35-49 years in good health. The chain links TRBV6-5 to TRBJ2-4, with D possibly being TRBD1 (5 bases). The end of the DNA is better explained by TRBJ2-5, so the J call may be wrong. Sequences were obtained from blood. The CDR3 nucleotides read TGTGCCAGCAGTTCTTCCAGGGTTGAGACCCAGTACTTC. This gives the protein CASSSSRVETQYF.